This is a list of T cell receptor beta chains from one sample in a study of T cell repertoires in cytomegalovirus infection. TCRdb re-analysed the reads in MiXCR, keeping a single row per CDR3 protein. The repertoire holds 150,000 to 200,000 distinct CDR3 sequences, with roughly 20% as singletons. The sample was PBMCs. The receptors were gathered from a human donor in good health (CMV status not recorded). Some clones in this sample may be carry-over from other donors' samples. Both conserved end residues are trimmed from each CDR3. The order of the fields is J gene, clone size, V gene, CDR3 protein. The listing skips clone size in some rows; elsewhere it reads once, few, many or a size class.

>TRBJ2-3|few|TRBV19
ASSIVPGQGRTDTQY
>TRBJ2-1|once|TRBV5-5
ASSLRAGGGNEQF
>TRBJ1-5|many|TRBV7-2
ASSSDGQGPQPQH
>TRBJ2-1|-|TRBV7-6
ASSLPQSNEQF
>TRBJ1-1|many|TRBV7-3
ASSAGAHTEAF
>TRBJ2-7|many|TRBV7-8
ASSGASGGYEQY
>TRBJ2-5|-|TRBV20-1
SAEGAVGETQY
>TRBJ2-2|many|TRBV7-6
ASSPSPGGTGELF
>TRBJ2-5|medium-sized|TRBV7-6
ASSLLGGSVETQY
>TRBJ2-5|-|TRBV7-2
ASSPGGGRQTQY
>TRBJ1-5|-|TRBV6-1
ASSVVSNQPQH
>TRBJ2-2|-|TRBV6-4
ASSEVNTPTGELF
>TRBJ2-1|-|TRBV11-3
ASSLGGFNEQF
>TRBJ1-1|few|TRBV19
ASGGREVGTEAF
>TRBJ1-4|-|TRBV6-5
ASTGQAGEKLF
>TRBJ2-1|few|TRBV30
AWNSDQISAPF
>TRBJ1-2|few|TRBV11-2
ASSPAGYDGYT
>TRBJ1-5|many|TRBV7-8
ASSLSNQPQH
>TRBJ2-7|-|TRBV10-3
AISKGQGESGEQY
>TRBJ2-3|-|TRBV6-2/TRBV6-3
ASSLGLAGALSTDTQY
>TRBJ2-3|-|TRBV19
ASSIGLFGDTQY
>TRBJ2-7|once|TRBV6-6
ASSRGTGDLRNYEQY
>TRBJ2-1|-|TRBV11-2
ASSSSRGGRYNDQF
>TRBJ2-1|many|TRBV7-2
ASSRFNSYNEQF
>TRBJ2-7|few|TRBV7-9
ASSSTGTLTYEQY
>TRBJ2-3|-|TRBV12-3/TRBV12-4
ASFRGGSTDTQY
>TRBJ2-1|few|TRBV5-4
ASKLAGGLSYNEQF
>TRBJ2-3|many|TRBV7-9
ASSLSDTDTQY
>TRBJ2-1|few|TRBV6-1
ASSSKFQGFYNEQF
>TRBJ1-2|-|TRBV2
ASNNRGQNYGYT
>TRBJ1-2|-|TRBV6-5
ARSSGRVMDGYT
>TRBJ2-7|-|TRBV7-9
ASSGDLGEQY
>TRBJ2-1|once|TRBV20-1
SARSISGSYNEQF
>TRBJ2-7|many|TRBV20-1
SARVLRAGLAASYEQY
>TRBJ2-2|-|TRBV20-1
SANRSGGNTGELF
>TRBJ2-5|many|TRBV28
ASSSPRGGQETQY
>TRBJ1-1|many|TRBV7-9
ASTKRGSTENTEAF
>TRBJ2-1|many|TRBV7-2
ASSWDRGSYNEQF
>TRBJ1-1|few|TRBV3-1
ASSHLGHLNTEAF
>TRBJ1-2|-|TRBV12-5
ASGLVHSLEGYT
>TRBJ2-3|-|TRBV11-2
ASSLLAGYSTDTQY
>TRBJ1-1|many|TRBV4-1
ASSQGVGTEAF
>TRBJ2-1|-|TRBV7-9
ASSRQELGEGDLDEQF